The next 8 T cell receptor beta chains were all read from a single sample in a study of breast tumors, draining lymph nodes, adjacent tissues. TCRdb fed the multiplex PCR reads into MiXCR, producing one record per CDR3 protein. The sample has around 190,000 distinct CDR3 sequences, roughly a third seen once; the top ten hold around 4.5%. Samples came from axillary lymph nodes draining the breast cancer. Specimen: axillary lymph node tissue. The receptors here all came from a female donor with breast cancer. Some clones in this sample may be carry-over from other donors' samples.

The V and J genes are TRBV15 and TRBJ2-1; possibly TRBD2 for D (6 bases). Germline V lookup: CDR1 LNHNV, CDR2 YYDKDF (reference sequence). The CDR3 is 19 amino acids. Between the trimmed V and J ends, which lost 1 base and 5 bases, there was a span of 24 bases. The CDR3 sequence is CATSRGVSERAAWDNEQFF. CDR3 nucleotide sequence: TGTGCCACCAGCAGAGGTGTTTCGGAGCGGGCGGCGTGGGACAATGAGCAGTTCTTC.

A word on this clonotype: Just one base apart from a much larger clone, this may be a read error. The chain couples TRBV11-2 to TRBJ2-1; 7 bases fit TRBD2. The CDR3 is 16 residues long. The germline CDR1 and CDR2 sequences are SGHAT and FQNNGV. V was pared by 5 bases and J by 4 bases, with 11 bases of the junction left unmatched. DNA of the CDR3: TGTGCCAGCAGCCTAGGGGAGGGCCCTGAGTACAATGAGCAGTTCTTC. Amino acid sequence: CASSLGEGPEYNEQFF.

This clonotype came up many times. The chain recombines TRBV5-1 with TRBJ2-5; 7 nucleotides line up with TRBD2. Losses at the gene ends were 4 bases for V and 7 bases for J; bases not matched to a gene: 10. The length of the CDR3 is 14 residues. Germline loops: CDR1 SGHRS, CDR2 YFSETQ. The CDR3 region is CASSPGRNVPTQYF. The CDR3 DNA follows: TGCGCCAGCAGCCCCGGGAGGAATGTGCCGACCCAGTACTTC.

This clonotype was detected many times. CDR3 in DNA: TGCGCCAGCAGCCAAGATTACGGTTTCGACTATGGCTACACCTTC. Protein: CASSQDYGFDYGYTF. This chain links TRBV4-1 with TRBJ1-2; D ambiguous. The V end was cut by 0 bases, the J end by 3 bases, with 11 bases between. The CDR3 is 15 amino acids. Germline V gene sequence: CDR1 MGHRA, CDR2 YSYEKL.

This clonotype was recorded a few times. A much larger clone lies a single base off, so this may be a read error. The chain uses TRBV20-1 and TRBJ1-2; no definite D call. The CDR3 runs 12 residues. In germline, CDR1 is DFQATT, CDR2 SNEGSKA (reference sequence). In nucleotides, the CDR3 is TGCAGTGCATGGACCACTAACTATGGCTCCACCTTC. It yields the protein CSAWTTNYGSTF.

This clonotype was found many times. The chain is built from TRBV7-6 and TRBJ2-5; a weak D match, TRBD2 (5 bases). CDR1 SGHVS and CDR2 FNYEAQ come from the germline V gene. CDR3 length equals 13 residues. This CDR3 is CASSVLGSETQYF. The DNA of the CDR3 is TGTGCAAGCTCTGTTTTAGGGAGCGAGACCCAGTACTTC.

There are a few counts of this clonotype. A much larger clone differs by one base, so this may be a read error. The chain joins TRBV20-1 to TRBJ2-7, with TRBD1 matching over 8 bases. The germline gives CDR1 DFQATT, CDR2 SNEGSKA (reference sequence). V was clipped by 6 bases and J by 6 bases; unmatched bases: 13. This CDR3 is built from 14 residues. The CDR3 sequence is CSAGGQGSTSEQYF. The CDR3 DNA sequence: TGCAGTGCGGGAGGACAGGGATCGACCTCCGAGCAGTACTTC.

This clonotype was found many times. The genes are TRBV5-4 and TRBJ2-7, with D possibly matching TRBD2 (6 bases). Trimming took 5 bases from V and 7 from J, leaving 13 bases between them. The CDR3 length is 12 residues. The germline CDR1 and CDR2 sequences are SGHNT and YYREEE (reference sequence). The chain's CDR3 is CASSPGLGEQYF. CDR3 nucleotides: TGTGCCAGCAGTCCGGGACTGGGGGAGCAGTACTTC.